This T cell receptor (beta chain) is drawn from a study of blood T cell repertoires in COVID-19. Original data processing: Researchers report that nucleated cell counts were estimated from reference gene primer amplification. Clones were sequenced by immunoSEQ multiplex PCR, and TCRdb holds only the in-frame ones, with some missing. V, J and clone size are those of that table, while D and trimming were read from the DNA. The table shows 140,000 or so clones, with over 80% occurring only once. In this sample, this clone turned up a few times. What was sequenced was peripheral blood. This clonotype was obtained from a woman in her 50s with acute or convalescent COVID-19.

CDR3 loop: CAWSYTRTGNTEAFF. The CDR3 nucleotides are TGTGCCTGGAGTTACACTAGGACAGGGAACACTGAAGCTTTCTTT. The chain uses TRBV30 and TRBJ1-1, with 7 bases matching TRBD1. The J segment lost 1 base and the V segment lost 2 bases, leaving 7 bases of the junction unmatched. Germline V gene lookup returns CDR1 GTSNPN and CDR2 SVGIG (reference sequence). The CDR3 runs 15 residues. Full variable domain (missing parts from reference TRBV30 and TRBJ1-1): SQTIHQWPATLVQPVGSPLSLECTVEGTSNPNLYWYRQAAGRGLQLLFYSVGIGQISSEVPQNLSASRPQDRQFILSSKKLLLSDSGFYLCAWSYTRTGNTEAFFGQGTRLTVV.